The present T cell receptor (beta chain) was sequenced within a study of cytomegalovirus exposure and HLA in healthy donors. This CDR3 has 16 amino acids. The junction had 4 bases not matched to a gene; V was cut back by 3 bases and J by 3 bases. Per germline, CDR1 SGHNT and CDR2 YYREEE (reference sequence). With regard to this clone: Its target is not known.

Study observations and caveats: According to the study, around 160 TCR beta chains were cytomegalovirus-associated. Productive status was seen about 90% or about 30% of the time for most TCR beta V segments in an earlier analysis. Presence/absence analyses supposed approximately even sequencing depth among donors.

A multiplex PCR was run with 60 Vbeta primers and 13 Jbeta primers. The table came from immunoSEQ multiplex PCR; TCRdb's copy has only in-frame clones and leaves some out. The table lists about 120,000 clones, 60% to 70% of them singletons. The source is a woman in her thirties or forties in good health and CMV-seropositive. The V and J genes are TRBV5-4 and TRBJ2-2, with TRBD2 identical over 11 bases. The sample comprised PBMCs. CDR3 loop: CASSSGLAGYTGELFF. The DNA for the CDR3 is TGTGCCAGCAGCTCTGGACTAGCGGGCTACACCGGGGAGCTGTTTTTT.